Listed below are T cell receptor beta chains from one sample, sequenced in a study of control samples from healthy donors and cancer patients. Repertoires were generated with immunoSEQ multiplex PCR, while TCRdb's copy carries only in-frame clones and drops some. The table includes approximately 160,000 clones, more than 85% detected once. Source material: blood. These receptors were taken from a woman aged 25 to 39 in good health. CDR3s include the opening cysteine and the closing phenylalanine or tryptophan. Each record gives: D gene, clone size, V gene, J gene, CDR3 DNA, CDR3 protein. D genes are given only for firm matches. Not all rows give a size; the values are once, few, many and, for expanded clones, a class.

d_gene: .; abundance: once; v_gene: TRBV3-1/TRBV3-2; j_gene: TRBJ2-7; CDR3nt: TGTGCCAGCAGCCAAGGGACGAACTCCTACGAGCAGTACTTC; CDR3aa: CASSQGTNSYEQYF
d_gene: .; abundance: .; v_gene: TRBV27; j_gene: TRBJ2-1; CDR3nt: TGTGCCAGCAGTATCACTAGTTCAGTATGGCAGTTCTTC; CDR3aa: CASSITSSVWQFF
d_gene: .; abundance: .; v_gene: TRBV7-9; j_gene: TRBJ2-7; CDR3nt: TGTGCCAGCAGCTTAGTCGGCCAGTCCTACGAGCAGTACTTC; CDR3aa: CASSLVGQSYEQYF
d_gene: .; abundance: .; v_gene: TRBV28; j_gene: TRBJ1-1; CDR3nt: TGTGCCAGCAGTCCCGGGGACCGGGTCCTTAAAGCTTTCTTT; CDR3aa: CASSPGDRVLKAFF
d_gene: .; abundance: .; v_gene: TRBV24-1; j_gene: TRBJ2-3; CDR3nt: TGTGCCACCAGTGACCCACGTGGGGGCCTAGGAGGCACAGATACGCAGTATTTT; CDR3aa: CATSDPRGGLGGTDTQYF
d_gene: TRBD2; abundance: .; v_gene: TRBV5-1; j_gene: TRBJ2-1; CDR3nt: TGCGCCAGCAGCCCCGGGCTGGGACTAGCCCTCGATGAGCAGTTCTTC; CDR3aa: CASSPGLGLALDEQFF
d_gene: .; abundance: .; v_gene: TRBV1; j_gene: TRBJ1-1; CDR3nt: TGCACCAGCAGCCTCCATCAGGGGTCGCACACTGAAGCTTTCTTT; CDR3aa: CTSSLHQGSHTEAFF
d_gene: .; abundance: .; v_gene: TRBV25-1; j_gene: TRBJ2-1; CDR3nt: TGTGCCAGCAGTGATTTCGCCTCCAATGAGCAGTTCTTC; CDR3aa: CASSDFASNEQFF
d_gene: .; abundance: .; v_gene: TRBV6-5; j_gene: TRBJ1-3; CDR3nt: TGTGCCAGCAGTTCTCCGCGGAGCTCAGGAAACACCATATATTTT; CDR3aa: CASSSPRSSGNTIYF
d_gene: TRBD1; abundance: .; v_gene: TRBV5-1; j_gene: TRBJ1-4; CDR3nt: TGCGCCAGCAGCAAGGGGGACAGGGGGCCGAATGAAAAACTGTTTTTT; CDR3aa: CASSKGDRGPNEKLFF
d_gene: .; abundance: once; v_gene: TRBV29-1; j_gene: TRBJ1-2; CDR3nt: TGCAGCGTTGAGCGACCAATGGATCTCTACACCTTC; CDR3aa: CSVERPMDLYTF
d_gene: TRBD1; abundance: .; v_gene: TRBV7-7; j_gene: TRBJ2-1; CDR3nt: TGTGCCAGCTCCGTCGGGACAGGGGAAAGGGTTGAGCAGTTCTTC; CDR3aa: CASSVGTGERVEQFF
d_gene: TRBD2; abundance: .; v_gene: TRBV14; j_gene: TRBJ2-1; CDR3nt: TGTGCCAGCAGCCAGTTGAGCGGGAGGGCCGTTGAGCAGTTCTTC; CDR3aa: CASSQLSGRAVEQFF
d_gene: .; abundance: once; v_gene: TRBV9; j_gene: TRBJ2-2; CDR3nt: TGTGCCAGCAGCCCCCTGGGATACCCCGCAAGCTACGGGGAGCTGTTTTTT; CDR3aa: CASSPLGYPASYGELFF
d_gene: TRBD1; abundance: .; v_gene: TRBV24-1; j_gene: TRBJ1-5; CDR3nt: TGTGCCACCAGTGGGACAGGCCCATTGCCCCAGCATTTT; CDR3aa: CATSGTGPLPQHF
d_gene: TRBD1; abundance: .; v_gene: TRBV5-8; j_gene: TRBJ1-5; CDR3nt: TGTGCCAGCAGCCTGGGACAGCATCAGCCCCAGCATTTT; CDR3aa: CASSLGQHQPQHF
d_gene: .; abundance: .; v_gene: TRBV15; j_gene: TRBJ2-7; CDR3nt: TGTGCCACCAGCAGAGAGACTGGGACCTCTGACGAGCAGTACTTC; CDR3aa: CATSRETGTSDEQYF
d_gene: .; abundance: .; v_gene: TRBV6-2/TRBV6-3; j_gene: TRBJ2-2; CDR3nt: TGTGCCAGCAGCCTGGACTTTACCGGGGAGCTGTTTTTT; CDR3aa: CASSLDFTGELFF
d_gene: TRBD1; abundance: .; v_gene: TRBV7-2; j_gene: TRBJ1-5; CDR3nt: TGTGCCAGCAGCTGGGGGACAGGGGCCAATCAGCCCCAGCATTTT; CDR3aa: CASSWGTGANQPQHF
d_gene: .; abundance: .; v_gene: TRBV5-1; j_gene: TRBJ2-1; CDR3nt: TGCGCCAGCAGGGATACCATTCCCTACAATGAGCAGTTCTTC; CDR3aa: CASRDTIPYNEQFF
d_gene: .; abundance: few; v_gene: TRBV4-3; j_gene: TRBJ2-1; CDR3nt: TGCGCCAGCAGCCAAGAAATTACCCCCCAGGGGAATGAGCAGTTCTTC; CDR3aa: CASSQEITPQGNEQFF
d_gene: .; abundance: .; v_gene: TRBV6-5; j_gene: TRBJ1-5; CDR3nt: TGTGCCAGCAGTTCCTCGCGGGGCAATCAGCCCCAGCATTTT; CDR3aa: CASSSSRGNQPQHF
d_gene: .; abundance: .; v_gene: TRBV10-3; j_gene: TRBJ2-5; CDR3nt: TGTGCCATCAGTGGAGGGGGACGAGAGACCCAGTACTTC; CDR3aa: CAISGGGRETQYF
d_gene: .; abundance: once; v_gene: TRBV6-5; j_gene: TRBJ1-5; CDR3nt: TGTGCCAGCAGTTTAAATAGCAATCAGCCCCAGCATTTT; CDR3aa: CASSLNSNQPQHF
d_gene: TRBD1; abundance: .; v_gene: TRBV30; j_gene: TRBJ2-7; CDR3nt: TGTGCCTGGGATCCGGGACAGGGGTCATACGAGCAGTACTTC; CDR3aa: CAWDPGQGSYEQYF
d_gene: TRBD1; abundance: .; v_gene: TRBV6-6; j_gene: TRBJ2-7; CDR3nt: TGTGCCAGCAGTTACGCGACAGGGGAATACGAGCAGTACTTC; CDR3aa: CASSYATGEYEQYF
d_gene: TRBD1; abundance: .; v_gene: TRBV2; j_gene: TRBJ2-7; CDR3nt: TGTGCCAGCCGACCCTCAGGGGGCGGGTACGAGCAGTACTTC; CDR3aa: CASRPSGGGYEQYF
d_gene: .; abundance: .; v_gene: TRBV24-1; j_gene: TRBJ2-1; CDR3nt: TGTGCCACCAGTGGGGACCGGACAGTCCAGTTCTTC; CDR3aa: CATSGDRTVQFF